This TCR beta chain was recovered during a study of response to subunit inactivated influenza vaccine. The CDR3 contains 13 residues. CDR1 and CDR2 (germline): DFQATT, SNEGSKA (reference sequence). J gave up 4 bases and V 7 bases, and 8 bases lay outside the gene matches. This clonotype showed up many times. Its antigen is not known. Using its own MiXCR run on the RT-PCR reads, TCRdb lists one record per CDR3 protein. The sample carries roughly 790,000 distinct CDR3 sequences, about 20% recorded once. Study-wide results and caveats: The authors suggested that every seasonal influenza vaccination recruits few new T cells.

The sample here was PBMCs from blood, taken 5 days after vaccination. The genes are TRBV20-1 and TRBJ2-5; 8 bases fit TRBD2. The TCR comes from a man aged 50 or older who received an inactivated influenza vaccine. In DNA, the CDR3 is TGCAGTGAAGTGGCTAGCGGGCTAGAGACCCAGTACTTC. The encoded protein is CSEVASGLETQYF.